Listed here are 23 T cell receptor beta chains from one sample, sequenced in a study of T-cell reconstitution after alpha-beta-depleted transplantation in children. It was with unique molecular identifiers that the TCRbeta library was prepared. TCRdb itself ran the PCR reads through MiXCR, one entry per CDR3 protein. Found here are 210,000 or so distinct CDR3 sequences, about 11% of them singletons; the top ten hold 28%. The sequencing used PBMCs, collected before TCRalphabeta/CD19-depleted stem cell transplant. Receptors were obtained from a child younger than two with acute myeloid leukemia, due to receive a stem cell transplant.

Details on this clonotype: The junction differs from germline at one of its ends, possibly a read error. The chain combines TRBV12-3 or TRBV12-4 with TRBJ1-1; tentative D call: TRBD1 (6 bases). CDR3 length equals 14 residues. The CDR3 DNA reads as TGTACCAGCAGTTTAGGGGGGGGAAACACTGAAGCTTTCTTT. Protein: CTSSLGGGNTEAFF.

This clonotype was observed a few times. The chain's CDR3 is CASSQAGKNTEAFF. CDR3 nucleotide sequence: TGTGCCAGCAGCCAAGCAGGCAAGAACACTGAAGCTTTCTTT. The chain carries TRBV14 and TRBJ1-1; D gene unclear. The CDR3 is 14 amino acids. From germline, CDR1 is SGHDN and CDR2 FVKESK. Trimming pared 1 base from V and 1 base from J, leaving 7 bases between.

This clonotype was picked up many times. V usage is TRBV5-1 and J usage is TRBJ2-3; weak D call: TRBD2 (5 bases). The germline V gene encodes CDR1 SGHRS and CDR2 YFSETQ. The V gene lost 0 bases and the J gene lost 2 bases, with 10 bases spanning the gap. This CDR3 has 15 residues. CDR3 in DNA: TGCGCCAGCAGCTTGGGGTTAGCGCCCACAGATACGCAGTATTTT. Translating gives CASSLGLAPTDTQYF.

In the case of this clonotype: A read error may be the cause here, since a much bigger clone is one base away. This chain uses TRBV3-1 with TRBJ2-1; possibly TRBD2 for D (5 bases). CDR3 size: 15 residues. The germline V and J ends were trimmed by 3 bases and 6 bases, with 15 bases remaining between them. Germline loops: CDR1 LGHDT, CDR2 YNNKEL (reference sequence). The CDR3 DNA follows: TGTGCCAGCAGCCACGCCGTGAGGACTCGCAATGAGCAGTTCTTC. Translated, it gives CASSHAVRTRNEQFF.

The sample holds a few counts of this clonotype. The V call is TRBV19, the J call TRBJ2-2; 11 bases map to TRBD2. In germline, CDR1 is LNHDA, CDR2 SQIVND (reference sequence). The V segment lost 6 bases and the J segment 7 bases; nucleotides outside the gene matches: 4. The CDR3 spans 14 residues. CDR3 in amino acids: CASSRTSGLGELFF. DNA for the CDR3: TGTGCCAGTAGCAGGACTAGCGGGCTCGGGGAGCTGTTTTTT. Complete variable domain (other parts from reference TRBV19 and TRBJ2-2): DGGITQSPKYLFRKEGQNVTLSCEQNLNHDAMYWYRQDPGQGLRLIYYSQIVNDFQKGDIAEGYSVSREKKESFPLTVTSAQKNPTAFYLCASSRTSGLGELFFGEGSRLTVL.

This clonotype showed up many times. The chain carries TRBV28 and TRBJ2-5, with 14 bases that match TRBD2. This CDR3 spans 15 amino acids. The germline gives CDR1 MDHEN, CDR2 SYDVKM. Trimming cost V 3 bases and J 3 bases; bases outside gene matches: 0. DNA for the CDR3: TGTGCCAGCAGTTTGGGACTAGCGGGAGAAGAGACCCAGTACTTC. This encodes CASSLGLAGEETQYF. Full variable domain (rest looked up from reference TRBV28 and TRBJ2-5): DVKVTQSSRYLVKRTGEKVFLECVQDMDHENMFWYRQDPGLGLRLIYFSYDVKMKEKGDIPEGYSVSREKKERFSLILESASTNQTSMYLCASSLGLAGEETQYFGPGTRLLVL.

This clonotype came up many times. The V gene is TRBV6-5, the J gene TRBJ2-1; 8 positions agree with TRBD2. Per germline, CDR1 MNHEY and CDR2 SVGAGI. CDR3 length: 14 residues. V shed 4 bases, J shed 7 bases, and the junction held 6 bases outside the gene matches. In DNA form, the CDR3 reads TGTGCCAGCAGTTTGCGGGGGGCTTTGAATGAGCAGTTCTTC. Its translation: CASSLRGALNEQFF.

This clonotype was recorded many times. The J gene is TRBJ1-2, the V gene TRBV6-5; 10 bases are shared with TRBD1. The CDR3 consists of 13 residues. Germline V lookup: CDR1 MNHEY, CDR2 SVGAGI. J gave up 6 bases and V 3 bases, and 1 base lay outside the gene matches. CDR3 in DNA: TGTGCCAGCAGTTATGGACAGGGGGATGGCTACACCTTC. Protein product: CASSYGQGDGYTF.

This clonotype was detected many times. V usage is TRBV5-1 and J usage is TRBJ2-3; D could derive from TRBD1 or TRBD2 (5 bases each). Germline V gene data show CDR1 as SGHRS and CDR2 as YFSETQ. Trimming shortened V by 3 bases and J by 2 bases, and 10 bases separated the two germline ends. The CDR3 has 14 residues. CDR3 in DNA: TGCGCCAGCAGCTGGGACCCTTTCACAGATACGCAGTATTTT. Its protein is CASSWDPFTDTQYF.

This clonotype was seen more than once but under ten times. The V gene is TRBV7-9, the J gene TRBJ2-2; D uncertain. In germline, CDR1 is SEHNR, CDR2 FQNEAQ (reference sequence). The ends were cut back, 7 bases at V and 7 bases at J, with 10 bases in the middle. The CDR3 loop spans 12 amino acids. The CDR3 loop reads CASTQIDGELFF. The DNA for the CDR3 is TGTGCCAGCACCCAAATCGACGGGGAGCTGTTTTTT.

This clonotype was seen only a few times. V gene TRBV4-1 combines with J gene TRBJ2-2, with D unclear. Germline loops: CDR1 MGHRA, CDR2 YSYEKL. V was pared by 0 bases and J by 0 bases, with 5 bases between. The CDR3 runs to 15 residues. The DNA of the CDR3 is TGCGCCAGCAGCCAAGAGGGGACGAACACCGGGGAGCTGTTTTTT. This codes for CASSQEGTNTGELFF.

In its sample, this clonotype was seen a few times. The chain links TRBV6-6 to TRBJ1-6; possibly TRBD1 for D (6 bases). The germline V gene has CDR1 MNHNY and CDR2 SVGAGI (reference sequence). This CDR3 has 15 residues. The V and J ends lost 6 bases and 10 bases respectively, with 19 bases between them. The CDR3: CASRIEGGTGSPLHF. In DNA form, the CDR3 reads TGTGCCAGCAGAATTGAAGGGGGTACGGGATCACCCCTCCACTTT.

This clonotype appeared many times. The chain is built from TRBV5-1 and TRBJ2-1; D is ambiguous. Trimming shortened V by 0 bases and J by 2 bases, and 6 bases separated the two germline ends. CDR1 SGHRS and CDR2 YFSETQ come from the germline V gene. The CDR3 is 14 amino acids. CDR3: CASSLEDTYNEQFF. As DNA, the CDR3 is TGCGCCAGCAGCTTGGAAGATACCTACAATGAGCAGTTCTTC.

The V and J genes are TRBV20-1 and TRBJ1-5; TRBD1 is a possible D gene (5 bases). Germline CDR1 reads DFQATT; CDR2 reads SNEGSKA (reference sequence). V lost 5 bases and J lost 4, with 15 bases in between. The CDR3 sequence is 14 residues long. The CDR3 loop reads CSASGTDVNQPQHF. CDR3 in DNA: TGCAGTGCTTCCGGGACGGACGTAAATCAGCCCCAGCATTTT.

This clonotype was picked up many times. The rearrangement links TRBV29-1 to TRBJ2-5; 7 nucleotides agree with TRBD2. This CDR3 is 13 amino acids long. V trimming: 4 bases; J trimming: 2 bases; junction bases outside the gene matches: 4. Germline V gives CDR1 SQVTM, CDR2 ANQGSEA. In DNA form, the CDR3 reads TGCAGCGTTGGGACTAGGACTCAAGAGACCCAGTACTTC. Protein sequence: CSVGTRTQETQYF. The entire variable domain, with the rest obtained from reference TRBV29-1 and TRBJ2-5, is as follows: SAVISQKPSRDICQRGTSLTIQCQVDSQVTMMFWYRQQPGQSLTLIATANQGSEATYESGFVIDKFPISRPNLTFSTLTVSNMSPEDSSIYLCSVGTRTQETQYFGPGTRLLVL.

This CDR3 reads CSAWTSGGVKNIQYF. The CDR3 bases are TGCAGTGCCTGGACTAGTGGGGGGGTCAAAAACATTCAGTACTTC. The chain recombines TRBV20-1 with TRBJ2-4, with TRBD2 identical over 7 bases. Losses at the gene ends were 6 bases for V and 3 bases for J; bases not matched to a gene: 11. CDR3 length equals 15 residues. CDR1 DFQATT and CDR2 SNEGSKA come from the germline V gene (reference sequence).

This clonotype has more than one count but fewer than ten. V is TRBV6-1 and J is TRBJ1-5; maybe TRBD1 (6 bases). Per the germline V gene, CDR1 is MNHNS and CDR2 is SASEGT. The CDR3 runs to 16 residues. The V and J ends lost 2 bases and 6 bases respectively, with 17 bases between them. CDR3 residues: CASSERRGAYSQPQHF. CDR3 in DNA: TGTGCCAGCAGTGAAAGGCGGGGGGCTTATAGTCAGCCCCAGCATTTT.

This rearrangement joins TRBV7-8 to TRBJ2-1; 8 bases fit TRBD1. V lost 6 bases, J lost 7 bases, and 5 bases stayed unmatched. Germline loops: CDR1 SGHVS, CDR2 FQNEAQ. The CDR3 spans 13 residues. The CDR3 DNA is TGTGCCAGCAGGGGGACAGGTGAAAATGAGCAGTTCTTC. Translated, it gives CASRGTGENEQFF. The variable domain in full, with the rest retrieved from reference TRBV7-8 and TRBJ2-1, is GAGVSQSPRYKVAKRGQDVALRCDPISGHVSLFWYQQALGQGPEFLTYFQNEAQLDKSGLPSDRFFAERPEGSVSTLKIQRTQQEDSAVYLCASRGTGENEQFFGPGTRLTVL.

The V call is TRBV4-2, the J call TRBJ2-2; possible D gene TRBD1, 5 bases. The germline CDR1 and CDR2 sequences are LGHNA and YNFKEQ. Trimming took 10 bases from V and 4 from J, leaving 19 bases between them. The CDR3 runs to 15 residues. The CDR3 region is CAIGPGPGFTGELFF. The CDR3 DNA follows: TGTGCCATCGGCCCCGGGCCAGGGTTCACCGGGGAGCTGTTTTTT.

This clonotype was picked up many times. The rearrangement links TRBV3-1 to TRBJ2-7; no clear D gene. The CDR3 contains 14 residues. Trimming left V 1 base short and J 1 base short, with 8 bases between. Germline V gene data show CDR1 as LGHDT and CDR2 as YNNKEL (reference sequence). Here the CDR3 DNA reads TGTGCCAGCAGCCAAGGTTCAGTTTCCTACGAGCAGTACTTC. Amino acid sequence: CASSQGSVSYEQYF.

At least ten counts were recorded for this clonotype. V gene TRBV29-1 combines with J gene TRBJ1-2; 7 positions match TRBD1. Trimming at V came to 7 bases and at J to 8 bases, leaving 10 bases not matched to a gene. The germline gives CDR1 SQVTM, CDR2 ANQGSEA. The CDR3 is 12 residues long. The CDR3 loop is CSGTGTVEGYTF. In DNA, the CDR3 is TGCAGCGGCACCGGGACAGTCGAAGGCTACACCTTC.

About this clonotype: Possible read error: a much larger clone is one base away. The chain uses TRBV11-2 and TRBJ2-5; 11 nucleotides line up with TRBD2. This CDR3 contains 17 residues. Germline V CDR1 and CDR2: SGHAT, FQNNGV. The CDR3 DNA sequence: TGTGCCAGCAGCTTTGAGTCGCTAGCGGGGGGCCAAGAGACCCGGTACTTC. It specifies CASSFESLAGGQETRYF.

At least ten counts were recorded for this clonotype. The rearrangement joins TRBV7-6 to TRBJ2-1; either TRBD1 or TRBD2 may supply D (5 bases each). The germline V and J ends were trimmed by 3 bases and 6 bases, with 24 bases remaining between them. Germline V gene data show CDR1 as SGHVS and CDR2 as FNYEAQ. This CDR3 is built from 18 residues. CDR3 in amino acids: CASSFSGTERSLGNEQFF. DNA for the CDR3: TGTGCCAGCAGCTTTTCAGGGACGGAGAGGTCTTTGGGCAATGAGCAGTTCTTC.